The clone carrying this T cell receptor beta chain has a count of ten or more. The antigen is not known. The record originates from a study of CD8+CD57+ T cells in acquired aplastic anemia. Study-level information: Average CD4+ read depth in healthy donors was approximately 9.9 million reads. Overall study findings and caveats: Patients and controls shared over 25 CD8+ CDR3 sequences.

The template for TCR beta VDJ and CDR3 sequence profiling was genomic DNA. Each CDR3 protein gets one entry after TCRdb re-called the reads with MiXCR. The sample holds about 130,000 distinct CDR3 sequences, 40% to 60% seen once. Trimming pared 2 bases from V and 3 bases from J, leaving 1 base between. CDR1 MNHEY and CDR2 SVGAGI come from the germline V gene. The CDR3 has 11 amino acids. This sequence originates from a human donor in good health, serving as a control. The chain uses TRBV6-5 and TRBJ1-1; D unresolved. Input material: sorted CD4+, CD8+, or CD8+CD57+ T cells (not recorded which) from PBMCs. The CDR3: CASSYDTEAFF. The CDR3 DNA reads TGTGCCAGCAGTTACGACACTGAAGCTTTCTTT.